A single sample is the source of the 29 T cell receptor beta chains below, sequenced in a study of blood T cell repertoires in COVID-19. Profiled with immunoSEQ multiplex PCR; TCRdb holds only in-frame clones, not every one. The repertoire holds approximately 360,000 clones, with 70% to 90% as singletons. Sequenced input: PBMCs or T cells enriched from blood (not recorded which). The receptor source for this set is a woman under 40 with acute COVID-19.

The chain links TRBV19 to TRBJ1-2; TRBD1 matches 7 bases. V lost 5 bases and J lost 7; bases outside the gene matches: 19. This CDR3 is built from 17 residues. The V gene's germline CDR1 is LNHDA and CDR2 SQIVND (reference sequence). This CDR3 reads CASSLLGNIGGAFGYTF. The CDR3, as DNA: TGTGCCAGTAGTCTTTTGGGGAACATAGGGGGCGCCTTTGGCTACACCTTC. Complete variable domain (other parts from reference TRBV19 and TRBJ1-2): DGGITQSPKYLFRKEGQNVTLSCEQNLNHDAMYWYRQDPGQGLRLIYYSQIVNDFQKGDIAEGYSVSREKKESFPLTVTSAQKNPTAFYLCASSLLGNIGGAFGYTFGSGTRLTVV.

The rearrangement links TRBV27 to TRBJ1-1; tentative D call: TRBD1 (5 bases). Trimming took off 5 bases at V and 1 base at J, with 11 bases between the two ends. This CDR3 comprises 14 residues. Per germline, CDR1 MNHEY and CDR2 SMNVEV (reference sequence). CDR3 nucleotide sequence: TGTGCCAGCAGTCCGGCGGGGCGGAACACTGAAGCTTTCTTT. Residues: CASSPAGRNTEAFF.

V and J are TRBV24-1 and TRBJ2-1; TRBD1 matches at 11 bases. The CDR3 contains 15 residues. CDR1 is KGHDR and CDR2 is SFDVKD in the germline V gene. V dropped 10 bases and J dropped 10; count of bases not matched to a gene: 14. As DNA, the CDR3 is TGTGCCACGGGGAGAGGACAGGGGGCGGAGGGGGAGCAGTTCTTC. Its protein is CATGRGQGAEGEQFF.

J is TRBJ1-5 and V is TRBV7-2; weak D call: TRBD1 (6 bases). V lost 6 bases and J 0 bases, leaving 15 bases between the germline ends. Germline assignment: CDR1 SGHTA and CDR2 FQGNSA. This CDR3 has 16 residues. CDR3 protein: CASRNTTGFSNQPQHF. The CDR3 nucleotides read TGTGCCAGCAGAAATACGACAGGATTTAGCAATCAGCCCCAGCATTTT. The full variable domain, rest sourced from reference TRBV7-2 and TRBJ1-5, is GAGVSQSPSNKVTEKGKDVELRCDPISGHTALYWYRQSLGQGLEFLIYFQGNSAPDKSGLPSDRFSAERTGGSVSTLTIQRTQQEDSAVYLCASRNTTGFSNQPQHFGDGTRLSIL.

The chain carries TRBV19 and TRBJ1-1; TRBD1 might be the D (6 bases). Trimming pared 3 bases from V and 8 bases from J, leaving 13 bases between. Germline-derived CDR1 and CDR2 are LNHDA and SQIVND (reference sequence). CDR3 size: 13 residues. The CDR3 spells CASSIQRGGEAFF. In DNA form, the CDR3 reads TGTGCCAGTAGTATTCAAAGAGGGGGAGAAGCTTTCTTT.

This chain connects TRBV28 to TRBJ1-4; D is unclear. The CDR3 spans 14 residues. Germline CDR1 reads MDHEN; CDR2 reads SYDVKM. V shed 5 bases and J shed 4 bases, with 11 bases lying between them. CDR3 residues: CASSTQTNNEKLFF. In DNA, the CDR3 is TGTGCCAGCAGTACACAAACAAATAATGAAAAACTGTTTTTT.

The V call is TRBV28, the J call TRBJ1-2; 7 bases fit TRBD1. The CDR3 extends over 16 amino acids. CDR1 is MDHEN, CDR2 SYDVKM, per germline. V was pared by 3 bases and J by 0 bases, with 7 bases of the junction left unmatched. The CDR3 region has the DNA TGTGCCAGCAGTTTCAGGGCAGGGGGTACTAACTATGGCTACACCTTC. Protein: CASSFRAGGTNYGYTF.

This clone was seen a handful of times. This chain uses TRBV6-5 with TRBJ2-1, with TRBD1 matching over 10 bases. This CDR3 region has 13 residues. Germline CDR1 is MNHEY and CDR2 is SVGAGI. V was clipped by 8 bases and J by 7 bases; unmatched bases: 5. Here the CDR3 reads CASGQGVTNEQFF. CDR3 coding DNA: TGTGCCAGCGGACAGGGGGTAACAAATGAGCAGTTCTTC.

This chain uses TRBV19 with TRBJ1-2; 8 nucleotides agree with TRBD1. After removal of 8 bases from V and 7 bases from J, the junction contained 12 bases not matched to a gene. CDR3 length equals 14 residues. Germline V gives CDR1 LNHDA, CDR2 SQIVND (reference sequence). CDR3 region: CASRVSGGSVGYTF. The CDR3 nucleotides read TGTGCCAGTCGAGTCTCAGGGGGCTCGGTTGGCTACACCTTC.

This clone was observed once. The CDR3, as DNA: TGTGCCAGCAGCCCCGACAGGGTCACAGATACGCAGTATTTT. The encoded protein is CASSPDRVTDTQYF. V and J are TRBV27 and TRBJ2-3; TRBD1 matches 7 bases. The CDR3 runs 14 residues. After removal of 6 bases from V and 2 bases from J, the junction contained 5 bases not matched to a gene. Per germline, CDR1 MNHEY and CDR2 SMNVEV (reference sequence).

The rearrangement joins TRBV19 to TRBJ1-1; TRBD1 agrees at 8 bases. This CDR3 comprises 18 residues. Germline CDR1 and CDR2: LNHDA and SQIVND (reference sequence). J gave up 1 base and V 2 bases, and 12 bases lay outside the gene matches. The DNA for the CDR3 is TGTGCCAGTAGTATAAGATTCGTTTCGGGACAGGAGAACACTGAAGCTTTCTTT. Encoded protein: CASSIRFVSGQENTEAFF. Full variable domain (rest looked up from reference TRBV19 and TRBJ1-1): DGGITQSPKYLFRKEGQNVTLSCEQNLNHDAMYWYRQDPGQGLRLIYYSQIVNDFQKGDIAEGYSVSREKKESFPLTVTSAQKNPTAFYLCASSIRFVSGQENTEAFFGQGTRLTVV.

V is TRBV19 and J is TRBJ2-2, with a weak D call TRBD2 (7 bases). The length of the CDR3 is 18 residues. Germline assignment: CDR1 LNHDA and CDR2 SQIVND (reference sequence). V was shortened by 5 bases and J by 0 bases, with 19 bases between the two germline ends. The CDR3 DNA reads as TGTGCCAGTAGTCCGACCCTCTGGCGGGGGCCGAACACCGGGGAGCTGTTTTTT. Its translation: CASSPTLWRGPNTGELFF.

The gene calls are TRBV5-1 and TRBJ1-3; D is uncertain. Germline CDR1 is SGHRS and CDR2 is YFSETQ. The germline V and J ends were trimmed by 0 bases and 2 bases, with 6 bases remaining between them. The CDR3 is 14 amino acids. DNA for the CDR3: TGCGCCAGCAGCTTGGTGGCAGCTGGAAACACCATATATTTT. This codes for CASSLVAAGNTIYF.

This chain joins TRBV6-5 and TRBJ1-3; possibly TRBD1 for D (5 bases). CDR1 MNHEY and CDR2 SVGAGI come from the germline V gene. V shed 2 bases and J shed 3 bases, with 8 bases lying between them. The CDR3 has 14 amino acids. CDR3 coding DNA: TGTGCCAGCAGTTACACCCAGGGTGGAAACACCATATATTTT. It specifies CASSYTQGGNTIYF.

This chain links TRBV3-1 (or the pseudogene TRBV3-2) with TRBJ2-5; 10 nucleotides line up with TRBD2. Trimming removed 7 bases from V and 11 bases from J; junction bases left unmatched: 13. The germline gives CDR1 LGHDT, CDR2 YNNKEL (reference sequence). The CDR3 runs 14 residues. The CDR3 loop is CASTPLAGTAEQYF. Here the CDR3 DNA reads TGTGCCAGCACCCCACTAGCGGGGACGGCGGAGCAGTACTTC.

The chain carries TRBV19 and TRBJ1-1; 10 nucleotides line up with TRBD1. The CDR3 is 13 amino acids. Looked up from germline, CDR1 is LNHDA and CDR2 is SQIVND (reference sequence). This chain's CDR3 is CAIGVGTGAEAFF. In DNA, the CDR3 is TGTGCTATAGGAGTCGGGACAGGGGCTGAAGCTTTCTTT.

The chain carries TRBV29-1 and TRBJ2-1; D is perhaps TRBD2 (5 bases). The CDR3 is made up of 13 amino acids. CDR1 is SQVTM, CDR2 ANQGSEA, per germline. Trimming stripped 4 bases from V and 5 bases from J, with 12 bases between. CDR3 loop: CSVGTPGDNEQFF. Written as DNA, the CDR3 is TGCAGCGTTGGCACCCCCGGGGACAATGAGCAGTTCTTC.

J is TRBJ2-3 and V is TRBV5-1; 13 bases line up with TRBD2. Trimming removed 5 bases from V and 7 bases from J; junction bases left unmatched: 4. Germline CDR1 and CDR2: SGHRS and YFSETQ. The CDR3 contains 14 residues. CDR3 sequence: CASRGLAGVNTQYF. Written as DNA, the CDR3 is TGCGCCAGCAGAGGACTAGCGGGGGTAAATACGCAGTATTTT.

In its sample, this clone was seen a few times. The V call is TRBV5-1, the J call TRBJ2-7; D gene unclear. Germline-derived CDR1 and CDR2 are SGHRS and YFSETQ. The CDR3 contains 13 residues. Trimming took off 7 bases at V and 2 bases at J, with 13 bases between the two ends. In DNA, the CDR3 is TGCGCCAGCGGCGGTGGTGATACCTACGAGCAGTACTTC. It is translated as CASGGGDTYEQYF.

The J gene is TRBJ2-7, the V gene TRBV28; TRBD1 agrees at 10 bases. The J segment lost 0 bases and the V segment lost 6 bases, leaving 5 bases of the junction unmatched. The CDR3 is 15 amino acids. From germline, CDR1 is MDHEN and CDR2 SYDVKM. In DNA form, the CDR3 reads TGTGCCAGCAGCCCGGACAGGGGGGACTCCTACGAGCAGTACTTC. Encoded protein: CASSPDRGDSYEQYF. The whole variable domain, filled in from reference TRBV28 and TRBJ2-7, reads DVKVTQSSRYLVKRTGEKVFLECVQDMDHENMFWYRQDPGLGLRLIYFSYDVKMKEKGDIPEGYSVSREKKERFSLILESASTNQTSMYLCASSPDRGDSYEQYFGPGTRLTVT.

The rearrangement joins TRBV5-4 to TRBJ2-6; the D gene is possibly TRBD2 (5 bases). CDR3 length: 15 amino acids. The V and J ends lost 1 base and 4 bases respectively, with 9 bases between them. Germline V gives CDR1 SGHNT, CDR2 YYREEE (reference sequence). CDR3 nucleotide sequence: TGTGCCAGCAGCTTGCGGGGTGCCGGGGCCAACGTCCTGACTTTC. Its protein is CASSLRGAGANVLTF. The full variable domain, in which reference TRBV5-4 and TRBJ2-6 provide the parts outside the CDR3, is ETGVTQSPTHLIKTRGQQVTLRCSSQSGHNTVSWYQQALGQGPQFIFQYYREEENGRGNFPPRFSGLQFPNYSSELNVNALELDDSALYLCASSLRGAGANVLTFGAGSRLTVL.

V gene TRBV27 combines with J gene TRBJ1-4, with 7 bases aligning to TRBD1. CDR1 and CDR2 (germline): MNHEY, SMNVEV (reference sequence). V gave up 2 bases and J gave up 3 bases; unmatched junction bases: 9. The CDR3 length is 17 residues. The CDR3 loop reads CASSLGRGRTSNEKLFF. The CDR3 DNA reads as TGTGCCAGCAGTTTAGGCAGGGGGAGAACTTCTAATGAAAAACTGTTTTTT.

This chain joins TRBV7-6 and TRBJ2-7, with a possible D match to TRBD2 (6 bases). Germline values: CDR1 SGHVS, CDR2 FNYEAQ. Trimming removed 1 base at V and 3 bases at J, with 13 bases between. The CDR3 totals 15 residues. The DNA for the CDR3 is TGTGCCAGCAGCTTAGTTGATGGGGGGAACTACGAGCAGTACTTC. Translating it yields CASSLVDGGNYEQYF.

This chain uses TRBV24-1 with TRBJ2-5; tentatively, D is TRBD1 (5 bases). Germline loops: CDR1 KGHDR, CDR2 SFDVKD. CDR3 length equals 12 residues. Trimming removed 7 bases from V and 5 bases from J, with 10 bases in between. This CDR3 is CATRGPGETQYF. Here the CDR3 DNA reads TGTGCCACCAGGGGGCCCGGGGAGACCCAGTACTTC.

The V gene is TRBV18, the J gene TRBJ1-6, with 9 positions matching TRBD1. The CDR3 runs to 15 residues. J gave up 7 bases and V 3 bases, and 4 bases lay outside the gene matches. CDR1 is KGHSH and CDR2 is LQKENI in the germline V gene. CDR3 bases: TGTGCCAGCTCACCGCCTGGGACAGGGAATTCACCCCTCCACTTT. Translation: CASSPPGTGNSPLHF.

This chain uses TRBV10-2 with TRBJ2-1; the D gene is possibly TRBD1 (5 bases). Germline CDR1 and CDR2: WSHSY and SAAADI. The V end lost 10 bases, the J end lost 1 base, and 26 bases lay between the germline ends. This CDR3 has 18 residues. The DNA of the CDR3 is TGCGCCACGGCTGGGGCGGCACTTGGCACCCAATCCTACAATGAGCAGTTCTTC. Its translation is CATAGAALGTQSYNEQFF.

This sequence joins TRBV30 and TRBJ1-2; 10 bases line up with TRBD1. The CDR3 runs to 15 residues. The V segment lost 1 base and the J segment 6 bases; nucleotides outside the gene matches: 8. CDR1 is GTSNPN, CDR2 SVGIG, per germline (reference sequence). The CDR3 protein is CAWSARQGASDGYTF. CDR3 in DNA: TGTGCCTGGAGTGCCCGACAGGGGGCAAGTGATGGCTACACCTTC. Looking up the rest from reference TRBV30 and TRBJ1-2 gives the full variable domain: SQTIHQWPATLVQPVGSPLSLECTVEGTSNPNLYWYRQAAGRGLQLLFYSVGIGQISSEVPQNLSASRPQDRQFILSSKKLLLSDSGFYLCAWSARQGASDGYTFGSGTRLTVV.

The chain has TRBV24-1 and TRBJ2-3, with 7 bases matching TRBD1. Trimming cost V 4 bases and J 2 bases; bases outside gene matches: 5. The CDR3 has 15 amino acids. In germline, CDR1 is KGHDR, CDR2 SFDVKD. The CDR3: CATSDRDRPTDTQYF. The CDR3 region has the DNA TGTGCCACCAGTGACCGGGACAGACCCACAGATACGCAGTATTTT.

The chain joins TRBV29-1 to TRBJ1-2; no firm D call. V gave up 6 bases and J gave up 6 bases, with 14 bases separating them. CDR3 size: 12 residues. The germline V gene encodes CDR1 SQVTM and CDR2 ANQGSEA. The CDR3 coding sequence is TGCAGCGTACCACCCGAAGGAGATGGCTACACCTTC. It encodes CSVPPEGDGYTF.